A single sample is the source of the 25 T cell receptor beta chains below, sequenced in a study of T cells in localized non-small cell lung cancer. Here immunoSEQ multiplex PCR was the method, and the copy in TCRdb shows in-frame clones only, minus some. The data contain approximately 5,000 clones, 75% to 85% of them seen just once; the ten biggest clones take up 50% to 65%. Sequenced here: peripheral blood mononuclear cells, sampled before any cancer treatment. Receptor source: a female donor aged 60 or older with stage II lung adenocarcinoma.

This clone was counted between two and nine times. The chain couples TRBV27 to TRBJ1-5; no firm D call. The germline CDR1 and CDR2 sequences are MNHEY and SMNVEV (reference sequence). The CDR3 loop spans 14 amino acids. Trimming left V 3 bases short and J 0 bases short, with 6 bases between. CDR3 in DNA: TGTGCCAGCAGTTTCGGCTATAGCAATCAGCCCCAGCATTTT. Its translation is CASSFGYSNQPQHF.

The CDR3 DNA sequence: TGTGCCAGCAGCCCCCTCTCCGGGGAGCTGTTTTTT. Its protein product is CASSPLSGELFF. The J gene is TRBJ2-2, the V gene TRBV7-2; no definite D call. V lost 5 bases to trimming and J lost 6 bases, with 7 bases between them. The CDR3 consists of 12 residues. Germline V gene lookup returns CDR1 SGHTA and CDR2 FQGNSA.

V and J are TRBV27 and TRBJ2-2; D gene uncertain. Germline V CDR1 and CDR2: MNHEY, SMNVEV (reference sequence). The CDR3 consists of 16 residues. V was cut by 5 bases and J by 3 bases, with 16 bases left in between. DNA of the CDR3: TGTGCCAGCAGTCCCCATGCCTTAATCGACACCGGGGAGCTGTTTTTT. It encodes CASSPHALIDTGELFF.

The chain couples TRBV9 to TRBJ1-1; 10 bases align to TRBD1. The CDR3 totals 16 residues. Germline-derived CDR1 and CDR2 are SGDLS and YYNGEE. Trimming at V came to 4 bases and at J to 0 bases, leaving 6 bases not matched to a gene. CDR3: CASSTGQGDMNTEAFF. Written as DNA, the CDR3 is TGTGCCAGCAGCACCGGACAGGGGGACATGAACACTGAAGCTTTCTTT.

The chain is built from TRBV9 and TRBJ2-5, with D tentatively TRBD2 (6 bases). V dropped 0 bases and J dropped 1 base, with 13 bases sitting between them. This CDR3 spans 16 amino acids. Germline V gives CDR1 SGDLS, CDR2 YYNGEE. CDR3 amino acids: CASSVGTSWAQETQYF. The CDR3 DNA sequence: TGTGCCAGCAGCGTAGGAACTAGCTGGGCCCAAGAGACCCAGTACTTC.

CDR3 sequence (DNA): TGTGCCAGCAGCTTAGAAACGGCCGGTGCCTACGAGCAGTACTTC. As protein: CASSLETAGAYEQYF. The chain links TRBV11-2 to TRBJ2-7, with D unclear. The CDR3 sequence is 15 residues long. V was shortened by 0 bases and J by 2 bases, with 11 bases between the two germline ends. Germline assignment: CDR1 SGHAT and CDR2 FQNNGV.

The V and J genes are TRBV2 and TRBJ1-2, with 7 bases matching TRBD1. The CDR3 covers 14 residues. Germline loops: CDR1 SNHLY, CDR2 FYNNEI. V lost 2 bases, J lost 3 bases, and 3 bases stayed unmatched. In DNA form, the CDR3 reads TGTGCCAGCAGTGAACAGGGGACAGACTATGGCTACACCTTC. Translating gives CASSEQGTDYGYTF. The whole variable domain, filled in from reference TRBV2 and TRBJ1-2, reads EPEVTQTPSHQVTQMGQEVILRCVPISNHLYFYWYRQILGQKVEFLVSFYNNEISEKSEIFDDQFSVERPDGSNFTLKIRSTKLEDSAMYFCASSEQGTDYGYTFGSGTRLTVV.

This clone was observed a single time. This chain links TRBV9 with TRBJ2-7; D is unresolved. Germline lookup yields CDR1 SGDLS and CDR2 YYNGEE. V was pared by 5 bases and J by 3 bases, with 27 bases between. The CDR3 totals 18 residues. CDR3 in DNA: TGTGCCAGCAGTGCGTGGATGTTTGGCCCCTCGCCTCTCTACGAGCAGTACGTC. Encoded protein: CASSAWMFGPSPLYEQYV.

This clone was observed a handful of times. The chain has TRBV7-9 and TRBJ1-1; no clear D gene. The V end lost 7 bases, the J end lost 2 bases, and 5 bases lay between the germline ends. CDR1 and CDR2 from the germline V gene are SEHNR and FQNEAQ (reference sequence). This CDR3 contains 11 residues. This chain's CDR3 is CASIQNTEAFF. In DNA, the CDR3 is TGTGCCAGCATTCAAAACACTGAAGCTTTCTTT.

The V and J genes are TRBV2 and TRBJ2-7; D call uncertain. V lost 8 bases and J lost 3, with 11 bases in between. From germline, CDR1 is SNHLY and CDR2 FYNNEI. The CDR3 covers 12 residues. Written as DNA, the CDR3 is TGTGCCAGCGCCGTCAGAAACTACGAGCAGTACGTC. Its translation is CASAVRNYEQYV.

The V gene is TRBV29-1, the J gene TRBJ1-1, with D perhaps TRBD1 (6 bases). CDR1 and CDR2 from the germline V gene are SQVTM and ANQGSEA. The CDR3 is 14 residues long. The V end was cut by 2 bases, the J end by 4 bases, with 14 bases between. CDR3 sequence reads: CSVERGGLGTEAFF. CDR3 nucleotides: TGCAGCGTTGAACGGGGGGGCCTAGGCACTGAAGCTTTCTTT.

The V and J genes are TRBV10-2 and TRBJ2-7; possible D gene TRBD2, 6 bases. The germline V gene encodes CDR1 WSHSY and CDR2 SAAADI. V gave up 3 bases and J gave up 4 bases, with 10 bases separating them. The CDR3 extends over 13 amino acids. This CDR3 reads CASSDLEGYEQYF. CDR3 DNA sequence: TGCGCCAGCAGTGACCTGGAGGGGTACGAGCAGTACTTC.

The V and J genes are TRBV11-1 and TRBJ1-2; 7 nucleotides match TRBD1. The CDR3 has 14 residues. V trimming: 5 bases; J trimming: 2 bases; junction bases outside the gene matches: 5. Germline CDR1 is SGHAT and CDR2 is FQDESV (reference sequence). In DNA, the CDR3 is TGTGCCAGCAGCCCGAAGGGACAGAACTATGGCTACACCTTC. Encoded protein: CASSPKGQNYGYTF.

V and J are TRBV9 and TRBJ2-3; 10 positions agree with TRBD2. J was trimmed by 5 bases and V by 2 bases; bases with no gene match: 5. This CDR3 contains 15 residues. Germline CDR1 reads SGDLS; CDR2 reads YYNGEE. The CDR3 spells CASSVSGGSGDTQYF. As DNA, the CDR3 is TGTGCCAGCAGCGTTAGCGGGGGGTCGGGAGATACGCAGTATTTT.

This rearrangement joins TRBV6-5 to TRBJ1-6, with D hard to call. Trimming took 2 bases from V and 4 from J, leaving 6 bases between them. The CDR3 has 14 residues. CDR1 and CDR2 from the germline V gene are MNHEY and SVGAGI. The CDR3 spells CASSYVGYNSPLHF. The CDR3 bases are TGTGCCAGCAGTTACGTTGGGTATAATTCACCCCTCCACTTT.

The chain carries TRBV6-6 and TRBJ1-1, with D maybe TRBD1 (5 bases). CDR3 length: 13 residues. The germline V gene encodes CDR1 MNHNY and CDR2 SVGAGI (reference sequence). V lost 4 bases and J 5 bases, leaving 11 bases between the germline ends. DNA of the CDR3: TGTGCCAGCAGTTCGTCGGGGGGGACTGAAGCTTTCTTT. Its translation: CASSSSGGTEAFF.

The chain is built from TRBV28 and TRBJ1-5, with D perhaps TRBD1 (6 bases). CDR3 length: 13 residues. V lost 7 bases and J 5 bases, leaving 12 bases between the germline ends. Germline assignment: CDR1 MDHEN and CDR2 SYDVKM. The CDR3 here is CASNGQTYQPQHF. CDR3 nucleotides: TGTGCCAGCAATGGACAGACATATCAGCCCCAGCATTTT.

This clone was detected once. The CDR3 nucleotides are TGTGCCAGCAGTGAGCCTCGCGGTGAGCAGTTCTTC. Translating it yields CASSEPRGEQFF. This chain links TRBV25-1 with TRBJ2-1; no firm D call. The CDR3 has 12 amino acids. CDR1 and CDR2 from the germline V gene are MGHDK and SYGVNS. Trimming took 3 bases from V and 9 from J, leaving 9 bases between them.

The chain uses TRBV21-1 and TRBJ2-3; the table's TRBD2 call for D was not verified on the DNA. TRBV21-1 counts as a pseudogene. The CDR3 has 14 amino acids. CDR3 coding DNA: TGTGCCAGCAGCCCCCCCGGCGGGACAGATACGCAGTATTTT. It translates to CASSPPGGTDTQYF.

The V call is TRBV2, the J call TRBJ1-4; D is uncertain. V lost 9 bases to trimming and J lost 7 bases, with 15 bases between them. CDR1 and CDR2 from the germline V gene are SNHLY and FYNNEI. The CDR3 spans 13 residues. The CDR3 DNA reads TGTGCCAGTAGCCCCGGAGGTGGTGAAAAACTGTTTTTT. Translated, it gives CASSPGGGEKLFF.

The chain employs TRBV10-3 and TRBJ1-1, with D hard to call. The germline gives CDR1 ENHRY, CDR2 SYGVKD. This CDR3 is 11 amino acids long. Trimming stripped 11 bases from V and 8 bases from J, with 15 bases between. CDR3 protein: CAHKSEGEAFF. Written as DNA, the CDR3 is TGTGCCCACAAGTCCGAGGGCGAAGCTTTCTTT.

The chain has TRBV10-2 and TRBJ2-7; D remains ambiguous. The CDR3 is 15 amino acids. Germline CDR1 and CDR2: WSHSY and SAAADI. V lost 2 bases to trimming and J lost 0 bases, with 11 bases between them. The CDR3 nucleotides are TGCGCCAGCAGTGAGGGGCCAGTGAGCTCCTACGAGCAGTACGTC. This encodes CASSEGPVSSYEQYV.

This sequence joins TRBV6-8 and TRBJ2-2; D is unresolved. CDR1 and CDR2 from the germline V gene are MNHGY and SAAAGT. The CDR3 is 15 amino acids. Trimming took 4 bases from V and 1 from J, leaving 10 bases between them. The CDR3 spells CASSSLYGNTGELFF. CDR3 sequence (DNA): TGTGCCAGCAGTTCCTTATATGGGAACACCGGGGAGCTGTTTTTT.

V gene TRBV2 combines with J gene TRBJ1-1; no definite D call. The germline gives CDR1 SNHLY, CDR2 FYNNEI. V lost 4 bases to trimming and J lost 1 base, with 10 bases between them. The CDR3 runs to 14 residues. CDR3 DNA: TGTGCCAGCAGTGTAAGAGGCCAGAACACTGAAGCTTTCTTT. This encodes CASSVRGQNTEAFF.

This clone was detected a few times. The chain links TRBV7-9 to TRBJ1-2; D possibly corresponds to TRBD1 (6 bases). The CDR3 contains 11 residues. Trimming took 6 bases from V and 8 from J, leaving 10 bases between them. Germline-derived CDR1 and CDR2 are SEHNR and FQNEAQ (reference sequence). This chain's CDR3 is CASSAGTGYTF. CDR3 bases: TGTGCCAGCAGTGCCGGGACAGGCTACACCTTC. Based on the CDR3 plus reference TRBV7-9 and TRBJ1-2, the full variable domain is DTGVSQNPRHKITKRGQNVTFRCDPISEHNRLYWYRQTLGQGPEFLTYFQNEAQLEKSRLLSDRFSAERPKGSFSTLEIQRTEQGDSAMYLCASSAGTGYTFGSGTRLTVV.